The T cell receptor beta chain under discussion was sequenced for a study of cytomegalovirus exposure and HLA in healthy donors. Whole-study findings and limits: Previously analyzed data showed that most TCR beta V segments were productive at a frequency of about 90% or about 30%.

The V segment lost 3 bases and the J segment 9 bases; nucleotides outside the gene matches: 7. The CDR3 is 14 amino acids. CDR1 and CDR2 from the germline V gene are MNHNS and SASEGT. This clone came up a few times. Its target is unknown. Donors sampled were nominally healthy, though unrecorded immune exposures were likely. Primers for the PCR totalled 60 Vbeta and 13 Jbeta. Some clones are missing from TCRdb's copy, which holds only in-frame ones; the method was immunoSEQ multiplex PCR. Among 130,000 to 150,000 clones, about three quarters were seen once, and the ten largest hold 1% to 1.5%. The genes are TRBV6-1 and TRBJ2-1, with 8 bases identical to TRBD2. The source material was PBMCs. This TCR was recovered from a middle-aged woman in good health and CMV-seronegative. DNA for the CDR3: TGTGCCAGCAGTGACCTGACGGGGGGGCGTGAGCAGTTCTTC. This sequence encodes CASSDLTGGREQFF.